This TCR beta chain was found in a study of molecular identifiers for immune sequencing clone quantification. In this sample, this clonotype turned up many times. The CD8+CD4-CCR7+CD45RA+ phenotype defined the sorted naive CD8 T cells. One entry per CDR3 protein results from TCRdb running MiXCR on the PCR reads. The sample shows roughly 90,000 distinct CDR3 sequences, around 17% of them seen only once. The germline CDR1 and CDR2 sequences are MNHEY and SMNVEV (reference sequence). Deletions cut 3 bases from V and 2 bases from J, with 10 bases between. The CDR3 sequence is 14 residues long. V is TRBV27 and J is TRBJ1-1; D uncertain. What was sequenced was naive CD8+ T cells from blood, with Jurkat cell RNA spiked in. The subset was: FACS-sorted CD8+CD4-CCR7+CD45RA+ naive T cells. This TCR was recovered from a human donor in good health. Some libraries in this study had Jurkat cell RNA spiked in. The CDR3 sequence is CASSFVTGNTEAFF. The CDR3 nucleotides are TGTGCCAGCAGTTTTGTGACGGGTAACACTGAAGCTTTCTTT.